The 20 T cell receptor beta chains listed next were all sequenced from one sample in a study of blood T cell repertoires in COVID-19 (dated by TCRdb to the early 2020s). Library generation was performed with the immunoSEQ multiplex PCR assay. Held by TCRdb, this immuneACCESS table contains in-frame sequences only and omits some clones. Under half of the omission traces to an unresolved V gene where checked; the cause of the rest is unknown. For this sample the table gives about 80,000 clones, of which roughly 80% were detected only once. The ten biggest clones cover about 35% of the sample. The specimen sequenced was peripheral blood. The origin of the receptors is a woman aged 70-85 years with acute or convalescent COVID-19.

The genes are TRBV5-1 and TRBJ2-2; TRBD1 agrees at 7 bases. J gave up 3 bases and V 2 bases, and 4 bases lay outside the gene matches. CDR3 length: 15 residues. Germline-derived CDR1 and CDR2 are SGHRS and YFSETQ. The DNA of the CDR3 is TGCGCCAGCAGCTTAAACAGGGGAGACACCGGGGAGCTGTTTTTT. Protein sequence: CASSLNRGDTGELFF.

As regards this clone: The sample holds other DNA sequences that translate to the same CDR3. The chain combines TRBV18 with TRBJ1-3; D is ambiguous. Germline values: CDR1 KGHSH, CDR2 LQKENI. Between the trimmed V and J ends, which lost 3 bases and 0 bases, there was a span of 9 bases. This CDR3 region has 15 residues. CDR3: CASSPGLNSGNTIYF. CDR3 coding DNA: TGTGCCAGCTCACCCGGACTCAACTCTGGAAACACCATATATTTT.

The V gene is TRBV18, the J gene TRBJ1-3; 7 positions agree with TRBD1. V lost 5 bases to trimming and J lost 1 base; unmatched junction nucleotides: 8. Germline CDR1 reads KGHSH; CDR2 reads LQKENI. This CDR3 comprises 16 residues. Written as DNA, the CDR3 is TGTGCCAGCTCAATTCGACAGGGAGAGTCTGGAAACACCATATATTTT. Protein sequence: CASSIRQGESGNTIYF.

This chain's CDR3 is CASSSRGISNEQFF. CDR3 DNA: TGTGCCAGCAGTTCTCGCGGGATTAGCAATGAGCAGTTCTTC. The chain joins TRBV6-5 to TRBJ2-1, with a tentative D call TRBD2 (6 bases). The germline V gene encodes CDR1 MNHEY and CDR2 SVGAGI. The CDR3 has 14 amino acids. Trimming removed 4 bases from V and 6 bases from J, with 13 bases in between.

The chain uses TRBV12-5 and TRBJ2-5; D may be TRBD2 (7 bases). Trimming removed 7 bases from V and 3 bases from J, with 18 bases in between. Germline V gene sequence: CDR1 LGHNT, CDR2 FRNRAP. This CDR3 is built from 15 residues. The CDR3 is CASAPPRGAEETQYF. The CDR3 bases are TGTGCTAGTGCTCCGCCTCGGGGGGCCGAAGAGACCCAGTACTTC. Variable domain in full (rest from reference TRBV12-5 and TRBJ2-5): DARVTQTPRHKVTEMGQEVTMRCQPILGHNTVFWYRQTMMQGLELLAYFRNRAPLDDSGMPKDRFSAEMPDATLATLKIQPSEPRDSAVYFCASAPPRGAEETQYFGPGTRLLVL.

V gene TRBV7-3 combines with J gene TRBJ1-1; D call uncertain. CDR3 size: 13 residues. The germline CDR1 and CDR2 sequences are SGHTA and FQGTGA. V was shortened by 5 bases and J by 8 bases, with 15 bases between the two germline ends. The DNA of the CDR3 is TGTGCCAGCAGCCCAGGAGGGCTGGAAGAAGCTTTCTTT. Translation: CASSPGGLEEAFF.

Only a few counts were recorded for this clone. The chain carries TRBV2 and TRBJ2-5; perhaps TRBD1 as D (5 bases). Germline CDR1 and CDR2: SNHLY and FYNNEI. V was trimmed by 8 bases and J by 7 bases, leaving 11 bases between them. The CDR3 sequence is 11 residues long. As DNA, the CDR3 is TGTGCCAGCGGGGCCGGGTCGACCCAGTACTTC. Its protein product is CASGAGSTQYF.

The V and J genes are TRBV5-8 and TRBJ1-1, with 8 nucleotides matching TRBD1. This CDR3 has 15 amino acids. V dropped 4 bases and J dropped 3; count of bases not matched to a gene: 8. Germline CDR1 and CDR2: SGHTS and YDEGEE. CDR3 region: CASSPFAGGHTEAFF. The DNA of the CDR3 is TGTGCCAGCAGCCCCTTTGCAGGGGGCCACACTGAAGCTTTCTTT.

V is TRBV12-3 or TRBV12-4 and J is TRBJ2-1; TRBD2 aligns across 8 bases. V gave up 4 bases and J gave up 9 bases; unmatched junction bases: 5. CDR3 length equals 13 residues. In DNA, the CDR3 is TGTGCCAGCAGTTCCGGGACTAGGGTTGAGCAGTTCTTC. This sequence encodes CASSSGTRVEQFF.

The CDR3 is CASSLEGRSSYNEQFF. Written as DNA, the CDR3 is TGTGCCAGCAGCTTAGAAGGGAGAAGCTCCTACAATGAGCAGTTCTTC. The V call is TRBV7-3, the J call TRBJ2-1; tentatively, D is TRBD2 (5 bases). The CDR3 covers 16 residues. Trimming pared 2 bases from V and 0 bases from J, leaving 11 bases between. The germline CDR1 and CDR2 sequences are SGHTA and FQGTGA.

The chain couples TRBV6-5 to TRBJ1-5; 8 bases are shared with TRBD1. This CDR3 contains 14 residues. V lost 5 bases, J lost 2 bases, and 2 bases stayed unmatched. Germline V CDR1 and CDR2: MNHEY, SVGAGI. CDR3 nucleotide sequence: TGTGCCAGCAGTCGACAGGGGCGCAATCAGCCCCAGCATTTT. Amino acids: CASSRQGRNQPQHF.

The chain combines TRBV19 with TRBJ2-7; 8 nucleotides match TRBD1. Germline CDR1 reads LNHDA; CDR2 reads SQIVND (reference sequence). The V and J ends lost 4 bases and 3 bases, in that order; junction bases with no gene match: 8. The CDR3 runs 15 residues. CDR3: CASSTQPTGDYEQYF. CDR3 DNA: TGTGCCAGTAGTACCCAACCGACAGGGGACTACGAGCAGTACTTC.

This clone has only one observation. The rearrangement uses TRBV19 and TRBJ2-1, with D uncertain. With 4 bases removed from V and 8 bases from J, the gap between germline ends came to 12 bases. This CDR3 spans 13 amino acids. Germline assignment: CDR1 LNHDA and CDR2 SQIVND (reference sequence). The CDR3: CASSNSLWDEQFF. Written as DNA, the CDR3 is TGTGCCAGTAGTAACAGTTTATGGGATGAGCAGTTCTTC. Full variable domain (remainder filled in from reference TRBV19 and TRBJ2-1): DGGITQSPKYLFRKEGQNVTLSCEQNLNHDAMYWYRQDPGQGLRLIYYSQIVNDFQKGDIAEGYSVSREKKESFPLTVTSAQKNPTAFYLCASSNSLWDEQFFGPGTRLTVL.

This clone was seen a handful of times. The chain joins TRBV1 to TRBJ2-2; TRBD1, the table's D call, was not compared with the DNA. TRBV1 constitutes a pseudogene. The CDR3 spans 18 residues. DNA of the CDR3: TGCACCAGCAGCCTTCGACAGGGCGAGGGGTCTAACACCGGGGAGCTGTTTTTT. It yields the protein CTSSLRQGEGSNTGELFF.

The chain employs TRBV3-1 (or the pseudogene TRBV3-2) and TRBJ2-1; D might be TRBD2 (6 bases). V dropped 4 bases and J dropped 8 bases, with 21 bases sitting between them. The CDR3 runs 16 residues. The germline V gene has CDR1 LGHDT and CDR2 YNNKEL (reference sequence). Written as DNA, the CDR3 is TGTGCCAGCAGCCGGTGGGGTGCGGGGCTAAGCGATGAGCAGTTCTTC. It codes for CASSRWGAGLSDEQFF.

This chain connects TRBV6-5 to TRBJ1-6; D gene uncertain. This CDR3 region has 16 residues. Germline V lookup: CDR1 MNHEY, CDR2 SVGAGI. The V end was cut by 3 bases, the J end by 2 bases, with 11 bases between. CDR3 nucleotides: TGTGCCAGCAGTTATAGATTGCGGACCTATAATTCACCCCTCCACTTT. The encoded protein is CASSYRLRTYNSPLHF.

The table lists this clone with a few counts. The chain carries TRBV6-5 and TRBJ2-7; 7 nucleotides align to TRBD2. Germline-derived CDR1 and CDR2 are MNHEY and SVGAGI. The junction had 4 bases not matched to a gene; V was cut back by 5 bases and J by 0 bases. The CDR3 is made up of 14 amino acids. DNA of the CDR3: TGTGCCAGCAGTCGGGACTACAGCTCCTACGAGCAGTACTTC. Translation: CASSRDYSSYEQYF.

The gene calls are TRBV6-5 and TRBJ2-5; 9 positions agree with TRBD1. The CDR3 loop spans 15 amino acids. Trimming removed 4 bases from V and 3 bases from J; junction bases left unmatched: 6. Germline CDR1 is MNHEY and CDR2 is SVGAGI. The chain's CDR3 is CASSSHTGGKETQYF. CDR3 in DNA: TGTGCCAGCAGTTCCCATACAGGGGGCAAAGAGACCCAGTACTTC.

This sequence joins TRBV14 and TRBJ1-3; maybe TRBD1 (5 bases). The CDR3 covers 14 residues. V was trimmed by 3 bases and J by 1 base, leaving 7 bases between them. Germline CDR1 and CDR2: SGHDN and FVKESK. The CDR3 nucleotides are TGTGCCAGCAGCCACCCAGGGTCTGGAAACACCATATATTTT. Its translation: CASSHPGSGNTIYF.

The genes are TRBV29-1 and TRBJ2-5; the match to TRBD2 covers 11 bases. Germline CDR1 and CDR2: SQVTM and ANQGSEA. The J segment lost 4 bases and the V segment lost 8 bases, leaving 9 bases of the junction unmatched. This CDR3 region has 14 residues. In DNA, the CDR3 is TGCAGCATTTTAGCGGGAGGGGTGGGAGAGACCCAGTACTTC. Encoded protein: CSILAGGVGETQYF. Looking up the rest from reference TRBV29-1 and TRBJ2-5 gives the full variable domain: SAVISQKPSRDICQRGTSLTIQCQVDSQVTMMFWYRQQPGQSLTLIATANQGSEATYESGFVIDKFPISRPNLTFSTLTVSNMSPEDSSIYLCSILAGGVGETQYFGPGTRLLVL.